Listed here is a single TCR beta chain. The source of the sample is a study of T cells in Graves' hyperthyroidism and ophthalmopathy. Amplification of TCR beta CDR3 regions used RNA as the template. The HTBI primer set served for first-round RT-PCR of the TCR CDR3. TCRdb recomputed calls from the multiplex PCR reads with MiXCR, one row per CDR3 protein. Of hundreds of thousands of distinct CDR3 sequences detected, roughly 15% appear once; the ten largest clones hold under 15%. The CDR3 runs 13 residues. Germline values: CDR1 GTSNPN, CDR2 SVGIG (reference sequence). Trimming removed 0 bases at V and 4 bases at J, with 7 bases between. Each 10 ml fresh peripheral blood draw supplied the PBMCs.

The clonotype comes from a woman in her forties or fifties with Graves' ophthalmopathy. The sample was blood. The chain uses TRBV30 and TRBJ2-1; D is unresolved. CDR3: CAWSVALYNEQFF. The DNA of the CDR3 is TGTGCCTGGAGTGTGGCCCTATACAATGAGCAGTTCTTC.